The 23 T cell receptor beta chains reported below all come from one sample, sequenced in a study of blood T cells in healthy people across ages. Alongside a J-beta primer mix, a sample-barcoded 5' primer served in a second PCR lasting about 7 to 11 cycles. TCRdb reprocessed the 5' RACE reads with MiXCR, giving one entry per CDR3 protein. Among hundreds of thousands of distinct CDR3 sequences listed, roughly 49% were seen once. The sample comprised blood. The receptors were sampled from a woman in her fifties or sixties in good health.

J is TRBJ2-7 and V is TRBV5-5, with D perhaps matching TRBD2 (6 bases). CDR1 is SGHKS, CDR2 YYEKEE, per germline (reference sequence). V was trimmed by 0 bases and J by 0 bases, leaving 13 bases between them. The CDR3 has 16 amino acids. As DNA, the CDR3 is TGTGCCAGCAGCTTGGTGGGTAGCGGCACCTCCTACGAGCAGTACTTC. This encodes CASSLVGSGTSYEQYF.

V and J are TRBV28 and TRBJ2-3; TRBD2 matches at 11 bases. Germline V gives CDR1 MDHEN, CDR2 SYDVKM. This CDR3 has 16 residues. J gave up 2 bases and V 5 bases, and 6 bases lay outside the gene matches. CDR3 bases: TGTGCCAGCAGTCCCCCGGGACTAGCGGACACAGATACGCAGTATTTT. It is translated as CASSPPGLADTDTQYF.

V and J are TRBV4-2 and TRBJ1-1; TRBD1 is a possible D gene (6 bases). CDR3 length equals 15 residues. Trimming cost V 4 bases and J 1 base, with 13 bases left between them. In germline, CDR1 is LGHNA, CDR2 YNFKEQ. CDR3 in amino acids: CASSPSRGENTEAFF. The CDR3 coding sequence is TGTGCCAGCAGCCCTAGCAGGGGCGAGAACACTGAAGCTTTCTTT.

V and J are TRBV7-9 and TRBJ2-2; D not resolved. The CDR3 loop spans 16 amino acids. Germline assignment: CDR1 SEHNR and CDR2 FQNEAQ (reference sequence). The germline V and J ends were trimmed by 5 bases and 4 bases, with 17 bases remaining between them. CDR3 loop: CASSANRVPFTGELFF. CDR3 nucleotides: TGTGCCAGCAGCGCAAATAGGGTCCCCTTCACCGGGGAGCTGTTTTTT.

This clonotype was counted at least ten times. This chain links TRBV28 with TRBJ2-7, with unresolved D. CDR1 is MDHEN and CDR2 is SYDVKM in the germline V gene. This CDR3 has 12 residues. V lost 6 bases to trimming and J lost 6 bases, with 12 bases between them. Here the CDR3 DNA reads TGTGCCAGCAGCTTAAGGGTAGGCGAGCAGTACTTC. This encodes CASSLRVGEQYF.

There are a few counts of this clonotype. This chain uses TRBV24-1 with TRBJ2-7, with a tentative D call TRBD1 (5 bases). The germline V gene encodes CDR1 KGHDR and CDR2 SFDVKD. V lost 4 bases and J lost 4, with 7 bases in between. The CDR3 contains 12 residues. CDR3 sequence reads: CATSEGPYEQYF. The CDR3 DNA reads TGTGCCACCAGTGAGGGGCCTTACGAGCAGTACTTC.

This clonotype was seen repeatedly, ten times or more. V gene TRBV5-1 combines with J gene TRBJ2-7; D may be TRBD2 (6 bases). CDR1 and CDR2 from the germline V gene are SGHRS and YFSETQ. The ends were cut back, 0 bases at V and 0 bases at J, with 10 bases in the middle. The CDR3 has 15 residues. The CDR3 DNA sequence: TGCGCCAGCAGCTTGGAGGTCGGGAGCTCCTACGAGCAGTACTTC. Translating gives CASSLEVGSSYEQYF.

This sequence joins TRBV7-2 and TRBJ2-1; 12 nucleotides align to TRBD2. Germline V CDR1 and CDR2: SGHTA, FQGNSA. With V trimmed by 4 bases and J by 6 bases, 4 bases remained unmatched. This CDR3 spans 15 amino acids. This chain's CDR3 is CASSYGLAGTNEQFF. The CDR3 DNA sequence: TGTGCCAGCAGCTACGGACTAGCGGGGACCAATGAGCAGTTCTTC.

The genes are TRBV2 and TRBJ2-7; possibly TRBD2 for D (5 bases). From germline, CDR1 is SNHLY and CDR2 FYNNEI. The CDR3 covers 14 residues. Between the trimmed V and J ends, which lost 7 bases and 0 bases, there was a span of 13 bases. This CDR3 reads CASTDPDFSYEQYF. The DNA for the CDR3 is TGTGCCAGCACCGACCCGGACTTCTCCTACGAGCAGTACTTC.

This clonotype appeared a few times. V usage is TRBV30 and J usage is TRBJ2-7; D not resolved. The CDR3 runs 13 residues. V was shortened by 0 bases and J by 5 bases, with 11 bases between the two germline ends. Germline V gene lookup returns CDR1 GTSNPN and CDR2 SVGIG (reference sequence). CDR3 sequence reads: CAWSVMSEDEQYF. CDR3 nucleotides: TGTGCCTGGAGTGTAATGTCAGAGGACGAGCAGTACTTC.

There are a few counts of this clonotype. This sequence joins TRBV12-3 or TRBV12-4 and TRBJ2-7; TRBD1 matches 7 bases. Trimming cost V 2 bases and J 7 bases; bases outside gene matches: 14. The CDR3 is made up of 16 amino acids. This CDR3 is CASSLNPAGGNWEQYF. CDR3 nucleotides: TGTGCCAGCAGTTTAAATCCGGCAGGGGGAAATTGGGAGCAGTACTTC.

The chain recombines TRBV7-2 with TRBJ2-6, with D perhaps TRBD1 (6 bases). Trimming left V 2 bases short and J 2 bases short, with 10 bases between. The CDR3 consists of 16 residues. Germline values: CDR1 SGHTA, CDR2 FQGNSA. CDR3 loop: CASSLQGSTGANVLTF. The DNA of the CDR3 is TGTGCCAGCAGCTTACAGGGGAGTACTGGGGCCAACGTCCTGACTTTC.

The V call is TRBV30, the J call TRBJ2-1; D unclear. Between the trimmed V and J ends, which lost 8 bases and 0 bases, there was a span of 8 bases. The CDR3 is made up of 12 amino acids. Germline V gives CDR1 GTSNPN, CDR2 SVGIG (reference sequence). CDR3 nucleotides: TGTGCCGGTTCGAGCTCCTACAATGAGCAGTTCTTC. Its translation is CAGSSSYNEQFF.

This clonotype came up a few times. V gene TRBV28 combines with J gene TRBJ2-7; D is perhaps TRBD1 or TRBD2 (5 bases each). There are 16 residues in the CDR3. CDR1 MDHEN and CDR2 SYDVKM come from the germline V gene. Trimming pared 7 bases from V and 2 bases from J, leaving 21 bases between. CDR3 sequence: CASTLGGAWRPYEQYF. As DNA, the CDR3 is TGTGCCAGCACCCTTGGGGGTGCTTGGCGGCCCTACGAGCAGTACTTC. Combining the CDR3 with reference TRBV28 and TRBJ2-7 gives the whole variable domain DVKVTQSSRYLVKRTGEKVFLECVQDMDHENMFWYRQDPGLGLRLIYFSYDVKMKEKGDIPEGYSVSREKKERFSLILESASTNQTSMYLCASTLGGAWRPYEQYFGPGTRLTVT.

J is TRBJ1-2 and V is TRBV14; D call uncertain. The CDR3 totals 14 residues. V was clipped by 4 bases and J by 0 bases, with 9 bases between them. Germline V gene data show CDR1 as SGHDN and CDR2 as FVKESK. The CDR3 DNA reads as TGTGCCAGCAGCCGCCTGGGAGCTAACTATGGCTACACCTTC. It codes for CASSRLGANYGYTF.

The chain uses TRBV28 and TRBJ2-5; D uncertain. Per germline, CDR1 MDHEN and CDR2 SYDVKM. Trimming stripped 4 bases from V and 1 base from J, with 10 bases between. CDR3 size: 14 residues. CDR3 region: CASSSRQVQETQYF. The CDR3, as DNA: TGTGCCAGCAGTTCACGGCAGGTCCAAGAGACCCAGTACTTC.

This clonotype showed up just a few times. V usage is TRBV20-1 and J usage is TRBJ1-2; D possibly corresponds to TRBD1 (6 bases). CDR1 and CDR2 (germline): DFQATT, SNEGSKA (reference sequence). Deletions cut 5 bases from V and 2 bases from J, with 24 bases between. CDR3 size: 17 residues. CDR3 residues: CSADPITGHLTNYGYTF. In DNA, the CDR3 is TGCAGTGCTGACCCCATTACGGGACACTTGACGAACTATGGCTACACCTTC.

This clonotype was observed a few times. The chain joins TRBV6-2 or TRBV6-3 to TRBJ2-7; 12 bases align to TRBD2. This CDR3 has 17 residues. Germline assignment: CDR1 MNHEY and CDR2 SVGEGT. The V and J ends lost 2 bases and 0 bases, in that order; junction bases with no gene match: 5. CDR3 region: CASSYETSGSSSYEQYF. The CDR3 DNA reads TGTGCCAGCAGTTACGAGACTAGCGGGAGCAGCTCCTACGAGCAGTACTTC.

This rearrangement joins TRBV10-3 to TRBJ2-7; the D is unclear. Germline V gene data show CDR1 as ENHRY and CDR2 as SYGVKD. The CDR3 covers 15 residues. Trimming took 4 bases from V and 4 from J, leaving 17 bases between them. The CDR3 DNA reads TGTGCCATCAGTGCGCCGGATTTAGGGTCGTACGAGCAGTACTTC. Translation: CAISAPDLGSYEQYF.

The DNA of the CDR3 is TGTGCCAGCTTCAGTAGCGGCTTGCACGAGCAGTACTTC. Translation gives CASFSSGLHEQYF. This chain uses TRBV2 with TRBJ2-4, with a possible D match to TRBD2 (6 bases). The J call is uncertain, as TRBJ2-7 better fits the DNA end. Germline values: CDR1 SNHLY, CDR2 FYNNEI. This CDR3 is 13 amino acids long.

This clonotype has only a few counts. The chain combines TRBV29-1 with TRBJ2-4, with D perhaps TRBD1 (5 bases). Germline CDR1 SQVTM, CDR2 ANQGSEA. V lost 4 bases to trimming and J lost 6 bases, with 13 bases between them. This CDR3 is 13 amino acids long. CDR3 in amino acids: CSVGGSLGNIQYF. CDR3 nucleotide sequence: TGCAGCGTTGGGGGCTCCCTGGGAAACATTCAGTACTTC.

This clonotype was found a few times. Here the CDR3 reads CASKQRESFPRRTDTQYF. The CDR3 bases are TGTGCCAGCAAACAGCGGGAGTCTTTTCCCCGCCGCACAGATACGCAGTATTTT. The V and J genes are TRBV27 and TRBJ2-3; TRBD2 agrees at 8 bases. The junction had 16 bases not matched to a gene; V was cut back by 7 bases and J by 1 base. Germline V lookup: CDR1 MNHEY, CDR2 SMNVEV (reference sequence). This CDR3 spans 18 amino acids.

The chain joins TRBV4-1 to TRBJ2-1, with TRBD2 matching 12 bases. Germline V gives CDR1 MGHRA, CDR2 YSYEKL. The V and J ends lost 1 base and 9 bases, in that order; junction bases with no gene match: 10. The CDR3 has 17 residues. CDR3 region: CASSQVGTSGPRSEQFF. For the CDR3, the DNA is TGCGCCAGCAGCCAAGTGGGGACTAGCGGGCCCCGTAGTGAGCAGTTCTTC.